The following is a TCR beta chain sequence with its context. The CDR3 is made up of 17 amino acids. V lost 4 bases, J lost 9 bases, and 13 bases stayed unmatched. The germline V gene encodes CDR1 SGHRS and CDR2 YFSETQ. Each individual provided 1 to 8 samples (taken pretreatment and on-treatment). The assay was immunoSEQ multiplex PCR, and TCRdb's table has in-frame clones only and misses some. The sample has more than 55,000 clones, about 86% seen once. These data are taken from a study of PD-L1 blockade in urothelial cancer. Background on the study: About 90% of the roughly 29 patients were males with bladder-origin urothelial cancer.

The sequenced sample was PBMCs, obtained around atezolizumab (anti-PD-L1) treatment. V is TRBV5-1 and J is TRBJ2-5, with TRBD2 matching 15 bases. The sequence was obtained from a man aged 45-65 years with urothelial cancer. The CDR3 spells CASSAPGLAGGREAQYF. CDR3 DNA sequence: TGCGCCAGCAGCGCGCCGGGACTAGCGGGAGGACGTGAGGCCCAGTACTTC.